The rows below give T cell receptor beta chains drawn from one sample of a study of radiotherapy plus CTLA-4 blockade in lung cancer. Sequencing used immunoSEQ multiplex PCR; TCRdb keeps in-frame clones, though not all of them. Altogether around 42,000 clones are present, roughly 60% being singletons, with the ten largest covering around a sixth. Sample: peripheral blood, taken from a patient treated with radiotherapy plus ipilimumab. These receptors originate from a human donor with non-small cell lung cancer who had a partial response to radiotherapy plus ipilimumab. The CDR3 runs from the conserved cysteine through the conserved F or W. The D gene is left open where the match is weak. Not all rows give a size; the values are once, few, many and, for expanded clones, a class.

d_call	j_call	clone_size	v_call	cdr3_nt	cdr3_aa
.	TRBJ2-1	.	TRBV7-3	TGTGCCAGCAGCTTACGGGAGTACAATGAGCAGTTCTTC	CASSLREYNEQFF
TRBD2	TRBJ2-7	few	TRBV19	TGTGCCAGTAGTACTAGCGGAACAACCTACGAGCAGTACTTC	CASSTSGTTYEQYF
.	TRBJ1-2	.	TRBV19	TGTGCCAGTAGTAAACTTACCTATAAAGCGGGGACCCTTGGCTACACCTTC	CASSKLTYKAGTLGYTF
TRBD2	TRBJ2-5	.	TRBV5-4	TGTGCCAGCAGTAATAGCGGGGGGGCCGGGGAGACCCAGTACTTC	CASSNSGGAGETQYF
.	TRBJ1-3	.	TRBV5-5	TGTGCCAGCAGCCCACAGGGACGCTCTGGAAACACCATATATTTT	CASSPQGRSGNTIYF
.	TRBJ1-1	many	TRBV6-5	TGTGCCAGCAGTTCCAGACAGAACACTGAAGCTTTCTTT	CASSSRQNTEAFF
.	TRBJ2-2	once	TRBV27	TGTGCCAGCAGATTTAGAGGGGGTAAGGAGGCCGGGGAGCTGTTTTTT	CASRFRGGKEAGELFF
TRBD2	TRBJ2-3	.	TRBV7-3	TGTGCCAGCAGCTCCCGACTAGCGGGGGGGCCTGGTTCAGATACGCAGTATTTT	CASSSRLAGGPGSDTQYF
.	TRBJ2-7	.	TRBV6-1	TGTGCCAGCAGTGAAGTGCAACACCATACCTACGAGCAGTACTTC	CASSEVQHHTYEQYF
.	TRBJ1-1	.	TRBV5-1	TGCGCCAGCAGCTTAGCGCCGGGGAACACTGAAGCTTTCTTT	CASSLAPGNTEAFF
.	TRBJ1-2	few	TRBV9	TGTGCCAGCAGCGTAGAGGGACTTTCGTCCTATGGCTACACCTTC	CASSVEGLSSYGYTF
.	TRBJ1-4	.	TRBV11-2	TGTGCCAGCAGCCCCAGTGAAAAACTGTTTTTT	CASSPSEKLFF
.	TRBJ1-1	.	TRBV30	TGTGCCTGGAGTGTACGGCAGGAAACTGAAGCTTTCTTT	CAWSVRQETEAFF
.	TRBJ2-2	few	TRBV25-1	TGTGCCAGCAGTGAATTTCAGACCGGGGAGCTGTTTTTT	CASSEFQTGELFF
TRBD1	TRBJ1-6	.	TRBV30	TGTGCCTGGAGTTCTCCGGGACAGGGAAATTCACCCCTCCACTTT	CAWSSPGQGNSPLHF
TRBD1	TRBJ1-1	.	TRBV7-2	TGTGCCAGCAGCTCCGGGACAGGGTGGAACACTGAAGCTTTCTTT	CASSSGTGWNTEAFF
.	TRBJ2-1	.	TRBV6-1	TGTGCCAGCAGTGGACAACAGGTAGTATCCTACAATGAGCAGTTCTTC	CASSGQQVVSYNEQFF
.	TRBJ2-5	once	TRBV12-5	TGTGCTAGTGGTTTAGCCCTCGGAGAGACCCAGTACTTC	CASGLALGETQYF
.	TRBJ1-1	.	TRBV6-6	TGTGCCAGCAGTTACGCTCCAGCAGGGGAAGCTTTCTTT	CASSYAPAGEAFF
.	TRBJ1-5	.	TRBV19	TGTGCCAGTAAAGGCCACCTGGGGGGGAGCAATCAGCCCCAGCATTTT	CASKGHLGGSNQPQHF
.	TRBJ2-6	.	TRBV10-3	TGTGCCATCAGGGGGGGAGGTACAGGGGACGAGGCCAACGTCCTGACTTTC	CAIRGGGTGDEANVLTF
TRBD1	TRBJ2-3	.	TRBV2	TGTGCCAGCAGCCGGGACAGGGGCACAGATACGCAGTATTTT	CASSRDRGTDTQYF
.	TRBJ2-3	.	TRBV25-1	TGTGCCAGCAGTGAATTGGTGCTAGCCGACACCACAGATACGCAGTATTTT	CASSELVLADTTDTQYF
TRBD1	TRBJ1-5	.	TRBV30	TGTGCCTGGGCGGGACCCGGGATGGCAGGGGGCTTTAGTAATCAGCCCCAGCATTTT	CAWAGPGMAGGFSNQPQHF
TRBD1	TRBJ2-2	.	TRBV4-1	TGCGCCAGCAGCCAAGACCAGGGGGCCGGGGAGCTGTTTTTT	CASSQDQGAGELFF
.	TRBJ1-5	.	TRBV19	TGTGCCAGTAGTATTGTGGGCGTAAAGGGCAATCAGCCCCAGCATTTT	CASSIVGVKGNQPQHF
TRBD1	TRBJ1-2	.	TRBV9	TGTGCCAGCAGTCGGGTGGGACAGGGATCGTCCTATGGCTACACCTTC	CASSRVGQGSSYGYTF
.	TRBJ2-3	.	TRBV19	TGTGCCAGTAGTATACGGGACTCGAGAAGCACAGATACGCAGTATTTT	CASSIRDSRSTDTQYF
TRBD2	TRBJ2-1	.	TRBV7-9	TGTGCCAGCAGCCGGACTAGCGGGAGCTTTTATGAGCAGTTCTTC	CASSRTSGSFYEQFF
TRBD2	TRBJ2-2	.	TRBV2	TGTGCCAGCCTGGGGGGGTACACCGGGGAGCTGTTTTTT	CASLGGYTGELFF
.	TRBJ2-7	.	TRBV28	TGTGCCACCGAGGCCGATGGATCCTACGAGCAGTACTTC	CATEADGSYEQYF
TRBD1	TRBJ2-2	few	TRBV5-1	TGCGCCACCCACGACAGGGGGCCTAACACCGGGGAGCTGTTTTTT	CATHDRGPNTGELFF
TRBD1	TRBJ1-2	.	TRBV4-3	TGCGCCAGCAGCCAAGAAGGGACAGGGTGGGGAGGCTACACCTTC	CASSQEGTGWGGYTF
.	TRBJ1-1	once	TRBV19	TGTGCCACCACCCAGCCGGAGGAGGGCACGAACACTGAAGCTTTCTTT	CATTQPEEGTNTEAFF
TRBD2	TRBJ2-2	.	TRBV19	TGTGCCAGTAGTTCCCGGACTAGCGGAACCCGGATTTCCGGGGAGCTGTTTTTT	CASSSRTSGTRISGELFF
.	TRBJ1-2	.	TRBV5-1	TGCGCCAGCAGCTTGGGGCCAGGGTCCCATGGCTACACCTTC	CASSLGPGSHGYTF
.	TRBJ2-1	.	TRBV7-3	TGTGCCAGCAGCTTACCTATCTCCTACAATGAGCAGTTCTTC	CASSLPISYNEQFF
TRBD1	TRBJ1-5	.	TRBV2	TGTGCCAGCAGTGGTGACAGGGCGCATCAGCCCCAGCATTTT	CASSGDRAHQPQHF
TRBD1	TRBJ1-2	.	TRBV5-1	TGCGCCAGCAGCTGGGGACAGGGGGTTAACTATGGCTACACCTTC	CASSWGQGVNYGYTF
TRBD2	TRBJ2-1	.	TRBV10-3	TGTGCCATCAGTGAGTCCGGGACTAGGAGCGATGAGCAATTCTTC	CAISESGTRSDEQFF
TRBD2	TRBJ2-5	.	TRBV7-7	TGTGCTAGCAGCTCGGGGACTAGCGGGGGTTCAGAGACCCAGTACTTC	CASSSGTSGGSETQYF
.	TRBJ1-1	.	TRBV2	TGTGCCAGCAAACTAGACGGGGGAGGGTACACTGAAGCTTTCTTT	CASKLDGGGYTEAFF
TRBD2	TRBJ2-5	.	TRBV11-2	TGTGCCAGCAGCTCCGGCGGGGGGCTAGAGACCCAGTACTTC	CASSSGGGLETQYF
TRBD2	TRBJ2-3	.	TRBV5-6	TGTGCCAGCAGCTTTACTAGCGGGACATCCATTACAGATACGCAGTATTTT	CASSFTSGTSITDTQYF
TRBD2	TRBJ2-5	.	TRBV27	TGTGCCAGCAGTCTCCAGGTGCGGGGGGGAAGGGAGACCCAGTACTTC	CASSLQVRGGRETQYF
.	TRBJ1-1	.	TRBV5-1	TGCGCCAGCAGCTCACAGGGCTCAGTCACTGAAGCTTTCTTT	CASSSQGSVTEAFF
TRBD2	TRBJ2-3	few	TRBV6-5	TGTGCCAGCAGTCCAACTAGCGGGAGGTTGCCGCAGTATTTT	CASSPTSGRLPQYF
TRBD1	TRBJ1-1	few	TRBV6-5	TGTGCCAGCAGTTACCCAGGGGGCACTGAAGCTTTCTTT	CASSYPGGTEAFF
.	TRBJ1-4	.	TRBV6-5	TGTGCCAGCAGTTACAGGCAGGGAAAACTGTTTTTT	CASSYRQGKLFF
TRBD2	TRBJ2-3	few	TRBV7-9	TGTGCCAGCAGCTTTAGCGGGAGGGCAGATACGCAGTATTTT	CASSFSGRADTQYF
.	TRBJ2-7	once	TRBV6-5	TGTGCCAGCAGGAGGAGCAGGGATGGCACCTACGAGCAGTACTTC	CASRRSRDGTYEQYF
TRBD2	TRBJ2-2	.	TRBV7-8	TGTGCCAGCACCGTAGCGGGAGGCGCGAACACCGGGGAGCTGTTTTTT	CASTVAGGANTGELFF